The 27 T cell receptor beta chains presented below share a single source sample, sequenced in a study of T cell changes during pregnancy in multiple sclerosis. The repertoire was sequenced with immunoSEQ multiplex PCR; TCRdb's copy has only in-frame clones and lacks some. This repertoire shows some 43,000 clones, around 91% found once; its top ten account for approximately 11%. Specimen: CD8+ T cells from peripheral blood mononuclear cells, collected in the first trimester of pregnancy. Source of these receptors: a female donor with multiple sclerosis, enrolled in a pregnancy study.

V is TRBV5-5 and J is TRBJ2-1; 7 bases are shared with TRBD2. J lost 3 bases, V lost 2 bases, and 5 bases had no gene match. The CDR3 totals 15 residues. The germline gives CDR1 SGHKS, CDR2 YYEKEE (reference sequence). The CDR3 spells CASSFWSGVYNEQFF. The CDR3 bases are TGTGCCAGCAGCTTTTGGAGCGGGGTCTACAATGAGCAGTTCTTC.

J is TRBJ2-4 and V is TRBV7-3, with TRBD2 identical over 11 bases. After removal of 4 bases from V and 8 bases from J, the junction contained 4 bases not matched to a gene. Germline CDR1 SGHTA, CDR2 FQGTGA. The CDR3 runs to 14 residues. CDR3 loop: CASSSSGGLDIQYF. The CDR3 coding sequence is TGTGCCAGCAGCTCTAGCGGGGGGTTGGACATTCAGTACTTC. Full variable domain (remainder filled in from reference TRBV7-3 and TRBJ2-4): GAGVSQTPSNKVTEKGKYVELRCDPISGHTALYWYRQSLGQGPEFLIYFQGTGAADDSGLPNDRFFAVRPEGSVSTLKIQRTERGDSAVYLCASSSSGGLDIQYFGAGTRLSVL.

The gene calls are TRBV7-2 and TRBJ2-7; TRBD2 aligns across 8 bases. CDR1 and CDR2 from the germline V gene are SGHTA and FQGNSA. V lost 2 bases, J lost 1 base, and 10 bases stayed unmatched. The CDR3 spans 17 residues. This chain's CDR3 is CASSLPSGGTPSYEQYF. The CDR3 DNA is TGTGCCAGCAGCTTACCTTCGGGGGGGACACCGTCCTACGAGCAGTACTTC.

The CDR3 coding sequence is TGTGCCAGCACCGGGGAGGTTGACTATGGCTACACCTTC. Amino acids: CASTGEVDYGYTF. V gene TRBV9 combines with J gene TRBJ1-2; no clear D gene. CDR3 length equals 13 residues. Trimming pared 6 bases from V and 3 bases from J, leaving 12 bases between. Germline V gene data show CDR1 as SGDLS and CDR2 as YYNGEE.

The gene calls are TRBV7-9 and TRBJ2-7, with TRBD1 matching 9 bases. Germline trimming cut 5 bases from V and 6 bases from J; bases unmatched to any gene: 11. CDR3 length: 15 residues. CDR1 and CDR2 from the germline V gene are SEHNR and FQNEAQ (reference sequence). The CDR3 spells CASSPSRGQGSEQYF. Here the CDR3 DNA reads TGTGCCAGCAGCCCCTCTAGGGGACAGGGAAGCGAGCAGTACTTC.

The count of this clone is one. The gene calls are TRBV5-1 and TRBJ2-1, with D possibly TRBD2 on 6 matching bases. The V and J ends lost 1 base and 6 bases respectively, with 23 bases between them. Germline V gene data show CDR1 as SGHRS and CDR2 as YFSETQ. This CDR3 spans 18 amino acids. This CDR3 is CASSLFILRDSLTNEQFF. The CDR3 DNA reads TGCGCCAGCAGCTTGTTTATTTTAAGGGACTCGCTTACCAATGAGCAGTTCTTC. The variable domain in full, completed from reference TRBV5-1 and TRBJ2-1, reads KAGVTQTPRYLIKTRGQQVTLSCSPISGHRSVSWYQQTPGQGLQFLFEYFSETQRNKGNFPGRFSGRQFSNSRSEMNVSTLELGDSALYLCASSLFILRDSLTNEQFFGPGTRLTVL.

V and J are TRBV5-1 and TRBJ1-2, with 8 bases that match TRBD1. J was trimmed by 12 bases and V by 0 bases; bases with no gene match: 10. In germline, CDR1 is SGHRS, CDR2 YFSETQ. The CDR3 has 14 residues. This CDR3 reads CASSLVGTGLSDTF. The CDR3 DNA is TGCGCCAGCAGCTTGGTAGGGACAGGCTTAAGTGACACCTTC.

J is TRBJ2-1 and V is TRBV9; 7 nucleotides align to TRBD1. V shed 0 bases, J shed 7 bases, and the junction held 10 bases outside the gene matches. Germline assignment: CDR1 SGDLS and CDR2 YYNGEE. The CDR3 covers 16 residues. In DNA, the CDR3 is TGTGCCAGCAGCGTAGATCGTGTCAGGGGGACGAATGAGCAGTTCTTC. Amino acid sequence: CASSVDRVRGTNEQFF. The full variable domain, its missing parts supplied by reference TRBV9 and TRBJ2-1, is DSGVTQTPKHLITATGQRVTLRCSPRSGDLSVYWYQQSLDQGLQFLIQYYNGEERAKGNILERFSAQQFPDLHSELNLSSLELGDSALYFCASSVDRVRGTNEQFFGPGTRLTVL.

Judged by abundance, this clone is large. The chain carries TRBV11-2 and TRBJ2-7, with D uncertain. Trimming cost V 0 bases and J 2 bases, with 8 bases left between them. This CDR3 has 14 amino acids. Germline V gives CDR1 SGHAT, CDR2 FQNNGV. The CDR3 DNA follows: TGTGCCAGCAGCTTAGAGTATTCTCCCTACGAGCAGTACTTC. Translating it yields CASSLEYSPYEQYF.

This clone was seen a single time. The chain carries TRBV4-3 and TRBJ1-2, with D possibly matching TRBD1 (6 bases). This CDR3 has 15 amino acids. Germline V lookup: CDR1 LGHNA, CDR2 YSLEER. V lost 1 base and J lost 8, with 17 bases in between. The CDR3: CASSQAQGHLGGYTF. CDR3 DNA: TGCGCCAGCAGCCAAGCACAGGGCCACCTGGGGGGCTACACCTTC.

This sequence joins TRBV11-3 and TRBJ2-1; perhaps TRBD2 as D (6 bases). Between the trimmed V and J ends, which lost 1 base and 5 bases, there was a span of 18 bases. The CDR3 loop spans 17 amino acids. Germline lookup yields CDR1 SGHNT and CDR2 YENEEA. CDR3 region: CASSLGLWEAEHNEQFF. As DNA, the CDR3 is TGTGCCAGCAGCTTAGGCCTTTGGGAGGCTGAACACAATGAGCAGTTCTTC.

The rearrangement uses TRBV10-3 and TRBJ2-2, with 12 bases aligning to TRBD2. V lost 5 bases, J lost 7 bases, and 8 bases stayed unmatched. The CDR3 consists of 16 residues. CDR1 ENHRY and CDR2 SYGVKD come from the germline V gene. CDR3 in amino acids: CAISLRLAGEGGELFF. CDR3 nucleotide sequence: TGTGCCATCAGTCTCCGACTAGCGGGAGAAGGCGGGGAGCTGTTTTTT.

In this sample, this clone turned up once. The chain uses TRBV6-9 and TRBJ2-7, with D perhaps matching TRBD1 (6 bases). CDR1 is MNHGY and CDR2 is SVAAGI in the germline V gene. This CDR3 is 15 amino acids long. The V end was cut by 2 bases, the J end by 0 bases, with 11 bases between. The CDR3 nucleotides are TGTGCCAGCAGTTATGGACAGTATCGCTCCTACGAGCAGTACTTC. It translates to CASSYGQYRSYEQYF.

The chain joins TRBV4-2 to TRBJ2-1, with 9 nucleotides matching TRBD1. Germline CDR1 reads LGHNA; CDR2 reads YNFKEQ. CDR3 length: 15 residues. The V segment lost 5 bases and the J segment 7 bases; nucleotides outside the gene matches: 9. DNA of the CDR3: TGTGCCAGCAGCTCAACCGGGACAGGGATGAATGAGCAGTTCTTC. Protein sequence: CASSSTGTGMNEQFF.

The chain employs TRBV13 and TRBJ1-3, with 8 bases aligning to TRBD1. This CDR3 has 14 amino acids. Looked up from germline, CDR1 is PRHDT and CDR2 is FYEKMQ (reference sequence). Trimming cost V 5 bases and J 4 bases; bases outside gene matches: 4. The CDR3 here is CASSMTGAGNTIYF. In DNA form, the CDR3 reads TGTGCCAGCAGCATGACAGGGGCCGGAAACACCATATATTTT.

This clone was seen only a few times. In DNA form, the CDR3 reads TGTGCCAGCAGTTACGGGGCTAGCGGGGCCTACAATGAGCAGTTCTTC. It translates to CASSYGASGAYNEQFF. The chain uses TRBV6-6 and TRBJ2-1; 9 positions agree with TRBD2. V was clipped by 2 bases and J by 2 bases; unmatched bases: 4. The CDR3 sequence is 16 residues long. Germline V gene data show CDR1 as MNHNY and CDR2 as SVGAGI (reference sequence).

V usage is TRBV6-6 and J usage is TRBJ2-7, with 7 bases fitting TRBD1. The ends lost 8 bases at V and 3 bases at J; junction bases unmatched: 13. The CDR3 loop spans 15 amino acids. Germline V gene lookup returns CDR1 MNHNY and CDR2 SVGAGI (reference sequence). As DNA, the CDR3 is TGTGCCAGCGGTCCCCCTGACAGGGAAGTCTACGAGCAGTACTTC. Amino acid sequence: CASGPPDREVYEQYF.

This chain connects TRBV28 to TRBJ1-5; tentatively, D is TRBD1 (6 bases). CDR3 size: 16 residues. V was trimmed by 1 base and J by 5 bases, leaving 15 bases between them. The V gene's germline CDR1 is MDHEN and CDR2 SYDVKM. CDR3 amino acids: CASSLFRPPGDQPQHF. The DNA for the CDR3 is TGTGCCAGCAGTTTATTTCGGCCGCCAGGGGATCAGCCCCAGCATTTT. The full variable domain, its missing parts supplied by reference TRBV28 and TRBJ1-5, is DVKVTQSSRYLVKRTGEKVFLECVQDMDHENMFWYRQDPGLGLRLIYFSYDVKMKEKGDIPEGYSVSREKKERFSLILESASTNQTSMYLCASSLFRPPGDQPQHFGDGTRLSIL.

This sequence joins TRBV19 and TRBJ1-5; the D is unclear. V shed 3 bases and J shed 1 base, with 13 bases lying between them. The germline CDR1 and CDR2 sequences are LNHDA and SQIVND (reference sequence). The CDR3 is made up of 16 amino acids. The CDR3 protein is CASSIGRGNSNQPQHF. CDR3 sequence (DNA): TGTGCCAGTAGTATCGGGCGGGGAAACAGCAATCAGCCCCAGCATTTT.

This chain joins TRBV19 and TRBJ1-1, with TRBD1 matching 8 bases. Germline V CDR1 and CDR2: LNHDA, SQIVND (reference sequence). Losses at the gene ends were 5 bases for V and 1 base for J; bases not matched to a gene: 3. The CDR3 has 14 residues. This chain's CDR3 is CASSLGQGNTEAFF. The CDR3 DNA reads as TGTGCCAGTAGTCTCGGACAGGGGAACACTGAAGCTTTCTTT.

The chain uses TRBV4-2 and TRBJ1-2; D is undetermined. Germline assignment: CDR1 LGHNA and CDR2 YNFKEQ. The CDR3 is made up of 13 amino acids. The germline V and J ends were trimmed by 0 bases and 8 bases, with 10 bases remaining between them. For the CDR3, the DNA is TGTGCCAGCAGCCAAGATCCCGGGAAAGGCTACACCTTC. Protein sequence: CASSQDPGKGYTF.

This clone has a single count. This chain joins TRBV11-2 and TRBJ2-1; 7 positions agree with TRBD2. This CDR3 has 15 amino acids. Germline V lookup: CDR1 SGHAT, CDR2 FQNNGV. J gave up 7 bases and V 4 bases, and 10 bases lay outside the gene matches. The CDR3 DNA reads TGTGCCAGCAGCTCCCGTAAAGGACTAGAGAATGAGCAGTTCTTC. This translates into CASSSRKGLENEQFF.

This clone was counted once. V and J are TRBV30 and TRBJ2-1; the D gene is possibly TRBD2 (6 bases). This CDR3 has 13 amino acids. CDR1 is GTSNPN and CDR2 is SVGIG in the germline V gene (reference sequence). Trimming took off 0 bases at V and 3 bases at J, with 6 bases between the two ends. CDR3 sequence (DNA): TGTGCCTGGAGTGTGGGGGGCTACAATGAGCAGTTCTTC. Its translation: CAWSVGGYNEQFF.

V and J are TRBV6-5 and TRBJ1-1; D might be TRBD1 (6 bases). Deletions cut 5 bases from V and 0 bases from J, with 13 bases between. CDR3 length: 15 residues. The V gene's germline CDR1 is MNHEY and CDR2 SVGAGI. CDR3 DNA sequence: TGTGCCAGCAGTGGACAGCACCCCATGAACACTGAAGCTTTCTTT. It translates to CASSGQHPMNTEAFF.

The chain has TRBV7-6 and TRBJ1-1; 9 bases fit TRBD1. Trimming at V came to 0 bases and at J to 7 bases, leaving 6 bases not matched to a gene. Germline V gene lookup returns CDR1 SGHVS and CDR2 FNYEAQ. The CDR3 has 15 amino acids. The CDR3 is CASSLAPDRGDEAFF. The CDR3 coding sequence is TGTGCCAGCAGCTTAGCACCCGACAGGGGGGATGAAGCTTTCTTT.

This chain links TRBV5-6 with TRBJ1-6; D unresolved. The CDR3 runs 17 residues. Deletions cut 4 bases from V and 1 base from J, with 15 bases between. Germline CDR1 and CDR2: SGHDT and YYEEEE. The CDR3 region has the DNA TGTGCCAGCAGCCCCCTCCCGGGTCTTTCCTATAATTCACCCCTCCACTTT. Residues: CASSPLPGLSYNSPLHF.

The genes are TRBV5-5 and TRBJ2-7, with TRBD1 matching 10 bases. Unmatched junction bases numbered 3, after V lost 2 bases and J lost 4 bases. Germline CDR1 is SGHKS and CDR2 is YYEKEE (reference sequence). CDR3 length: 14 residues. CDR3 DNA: TGTGCCAGCAGCTTAGACAGGGGGCTATACGAGCAGTACTTC. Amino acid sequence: CASSLDRGLYEQYF.